This T cell receptor beta chain was recorded in a study of T cells expressing NK-cell markers. TCRdb reprocessed the 5' RACE reads and stores each CDR3 protein as one record, lacking DNA. This sample's table reports approximately 550,000 distinct CDR3 sequences. This clonotype was obtained from a man in his late teens or twenties in good health. Material for sequencing was blood T cells: a sorted CD56 or NKG2C T cell subset, CD4+ or CD8+ T cells, or bulk PBMC T cells (not recorded which).

The CDR3 loop is CSARAPPQGIGELFF. V usage is TRBV20-1 and J usage is TRBJ2-2; TCRdb proposes TRBD1, but this gene call is untestable without DNA. This CDR3 has 15 amino acids. CDR1 DFQATT and CDR2 SNEGSKA come from the germline V gene (reference sequence).